A selection of T cell receptor beta chains follows, all from one sample in a study of post-analysis software for immune sequencing data. Using its own MiXCR run on the PCR reads, TCRdb lists one record per CDR3 protein. The data contain 150,000 to 200,000 distinct CDR3 sequences, under 40% of them singletons. The sample here was blood, taken after autologous hematopoietic stem cell transplantation. All receptors come from a girl between 5 and 17 years old with multiple sclerosis. CDR3s include the opening cysteine and the closing phenylalanine or tryptophan. The D gene is left open where the match is weak. Clone size, where shown, is once, few, many, or a class for clones that have expanded.

J: TRBJ2-3; size: .; V: TRBV20-1; D: .; CDR3: CSALGEGGDTQYF; DNA: TGCAGTGCGCTAGGGGAGGGGGGGGATACGCAGTATTTT
J: TRBJ2-5; size: many; V: TRBV29-1; D: TRBD2; CDR3: CSAGTSGQETQYF; DNA: TGCAGCGCAGGGACTAGCGGACAAGAGACCCAGTACTTC
J: TRBJ2-1; size: .; V: TRBV20-1; D: TRBD2; CDR3: CSARDSRLAGGQSYNEQFF; DNA: TGCAGTGCTAGAGATTCGAGGCTAGCGGGGGGCCAATCCTACAATGAGCAGTTCTTC
J: TRBJ2-1; size: many; V: TRBV20-1; D: TRBD1; CDR3: CSARYRDRGILSSYNEQFF; DNA: TGCAGTGCTAGGTATCGCGACAGGGGGATCTTGAGCTCCTACAATGAGCAGTTCTTC
J: TRBJ2-4; size: .; V: TRBV12-3/TRBV12-4; D: TRBD1; CDR3: CASSLGTGENIQYF; DNA: TGTGCCAGCAGTTTAGGGACAGGAGAAAACATTCAGTACTTC
J: TRBJ1-2; size: .; V: TRBV12-3/TRBV12-4; D: TRBD1; CDR3: CTSSGGTGRIYGYTF; DNA: TGTACCAGCAGTGGGGGGACAGGCCGCATCTATGGCTACACCTTC
J: TRBJ2-1; size: .; V: TRBV5-5; D: .; CDR3: CASSLSGGGGEQFF; DNA: TGTGCCAGCAGCTTGAGTGGAGGGGGGGGTGAGCAGTTCTTC
J: TRBJ2-7; size: .; V: TRBV10-3; D: .; CDR3: CAIGGEDTHYEQYF; DNA: TGTGCCATCGGAGGGGAGGACACCCACTACGAGCAGTACTTC
J: TRBJ2-1; size: .; V: TRBV6-2/TRBV6-3; D: .; CDR3: CASRAGSNNEQFF; DNA: TGTGCCAGCAGAGCCGGGTCGAACAATGAGCAGTTCTTC
J: TRBJ2-1; size: many; V: TRBV20-1; D: .; CDR3: CSARGPEISYNEQFF; DNA: TGCAGTGCTAGAGGACCAGAGATCTCCTACAATGAGCAGTTCTTC
J: TRBJ2-3; size: once; V: TRBV5-1; D: TRBD2; CDR3: CTSRSASGSPRDTQYF; DNA: TGCACCAGTCGATCGGCTAGCGGGAGTCCAAGAGATACGCAGTATTTT
J: TRBJ2-7; size: few; V: TRBV28; D: .; CDR3: CASSPGLYCEQYF; DNA: TGTGCCAGCAGTCCGGGACTCTACTGCGAGCAGTACTTC
J: TRBJ2-6; size: .; V: TRBV28; D: .; CDR3: CASSPPSAGANVLTF; DNA: TGTGCCAGCAGTCCCCCCAGCGCTGGGGCCAACGTCCTGACTTTC
J: TRBJ2-1; size: many; V: TRBV12-3/TRBV12-4; D: .; CDR3: CASSWAGPLTYNEQFF; DNA: TGTGCCAGCAGTTGGGCGGGACCCCTCACCTACAATGAGCAGTTCTTC
J: TRBJ2-1; size: .; V: TRBV4-1; D: .; CDR3: CASSPDIALATYYNEQFF; DNA: TGCGCCAGCAGCCCGGACATTGCGTTAGCGACTTATTACAATGAGCAGTTCTTC
J: TRBJ2-7; size: .; V: TRBV28; D: TRBD2; CDR3: CASSSNWGLAGGEQYF; DNA: TGTGCCAGCAGTTCGAACTGGGGACTAGCGGGAGGCGAGCAGTACTTC
J: TRBJ2-7; size: few; V: TRBV3-1; D: .; CDR3: CASSQGEGVGEQYF; DNA: TGTGCCAGCAGCCAAGGCGAAGGGGTTGGCGAGCAGTACTTC
J: TRBJ2-1; size: .; V: TRBV7-2; D: .; CDR3: CASSVINQQFF; DNA: TGTGCCAGCAGCGTTATTAATCAGCAGTTCTTC
J: TRBJ2-7; size: .; V: TRBV4-2; D: .; CDR3: CASSQNKRNYEQYF; DNA: TGTGCCAGCAGCCAAAATAAGCGAAACTACGAGCAGTACTTC
J: TRBJ2-7; size: .; V: TRBV11-2; D: .; CDR3: CTSSLSRGSEQYF; DNA: TGTACCAGCAGCTTATCGCGGGGAAGTGAGCAGTACTTC
J: TRBJ1-1; size: .; V: TRBV7-9; D: .; CDR3: CASSNLENRGAFF; DNA: TGTGCCAGCAGCAATCTAGAAAACCGGGGAGCTTTCTTT
J: TRBJ2-7; size: many; V: TRBV14; D: .; CDR3: CASSQDLGGYEQYF; DNA: TGTGCCAGCAGCCAAGATTTGGGTGGATACGAGCAGTACTTC
J: TRBJ2-3; size: few; V: TRBV7-7; D: .; CDR3: CASSLDIGTDTQYF; DNA: TGTGCTAGCAGCTTAGATATCGGCACAGATACGCAGTATTTT
J: TRBJ2-3; size: many; V: TRBV9; D: TRBD2; CDR3: CASGLAVTDTQYF; DNA: TGTGCCAGCGGACTAGCGGTAACAGATACGCAGTATTTT
J: TRBJ2-7; size: few; V: TRBV6-6; D: TRBD1; CDR3: CASRGQGATYSSYEQYF; DNA: TGTGCCAGCAGGGGACAGGGGGCCACCTACAGCTCCTACGAGCAGTACTTC
J: TRBJ1-2; size: many; V: TRBV5-4; D: .; CDR3: CASATEGGLGYTF; DNA: TGTGCCAGCGCCACGGAGGGGGGCTTAGGCTACACCTTC
J: TRBJ2-5; size: .; V: TRBV7-9; D: .; CDR3: CASSSGARETQYF; DNA: TGTGCCAGCAGCTCGGGGGCGCGTGAGACCCAGTACTTC
J: TRBJ2-2; size: few; V: TRBV5-1; D: .; CDR3: CASRAALSGSNTGELFF; DNA: TGCGCCAGCAGGGCTGCGCTGAGCGGGTCGAACACCGGGGAGCTGTTTTTT
J: TRBJ1-3; size: few; V: TRBV29-1; D: TRBD1; CDR3: CSVTTGAAGNTIYF; DNA: TGCAGCGTCACAACAGGGGCCGCTGGAAACACCATATATTTT
J: TRBJ1-1; size: .; V: TRBV14; D: .; CDR3: CASSQVTGITEAFF; DNA: TGTGCCAGCAGCCAAGTGACGGGGATCACTGAAGCTTTCTTT
J: TRBJ2-2; size: .; V: TRBV20-1; D: TRBD1; CDR3: CSARRLTGSTGELFF; DNA: TGCAGTGCTAGAAGACTGACAGGGAGTACCGGGGAGCTGTTTTTT
J: TRBJ2-3; size: many; V: TRBV27; D: .; CDR3: CASSLEGGRTDTQYF; DNA: TGTGCCAGCAGTTTAGAGGGGGGTCGCACAGATACGCAGTATTTT
J: TRBJ2-6; size: .; V: TRBV6-5; D: TRBD1; CDR3: CASSMTGAGANVLTF; DNA: TGTGCCAGCAGTATGACAGGGGCTGGGGCCAACGTCCTGACTTTC
J: TRBJ2-1; size: .; V: TRBV28; D: TRBD1; CDR3: CASSLHRDRVEQFF; DNA: TGTGCCAGCAGTTTGCACCGGGACAGGGTTGAGCAGTTCTTC
J: TRBJ2-7; size: many; V: TRBV12-3/TRBV12-4; D: .; CDR3: CASSFGGGEQYF; DNA: TGTGCCAGCAGTTTTGGGGGTGGGGAGCAGTACTTC
J: TRBJ2-7; size: .; V: TRBV3-1; D: .; CDR3: CASSRDVGSYEQYF; DNA: TGTGCCAGCAGCCGGGACGTAGGGTCCTACGAGCAGTACTTC
J: TRBJ1-2; size: .; V: TRBV27; D: .; CDR3: CATRLASNYGYTF; DNA: TGTGCCACCCGTCTCGCCTCTAACTATGGCTACACCTTC